This T cell receptor (beta chain) is from a study of blood T cell repertoires in COVID-19. Profiling relied on immunoSEQ multiplex PCR, and the TCRdb table lists in-frame clones only, not all of them. The table shows tens of thousands of clones, with roughly 80% occurring only once. Trimming shortened V by 1 base and J by 5 bases, and 8 bases separated the two germline ends. Germline CDR1 is LGHDT and CDR2 is YNNKEL (reference sequence). The CDR3 covers 14 residues. The V gene is TRBV3-1 (or the pseudogene TRBV3-2), the J gene TRBJ2-2; D is unclear. The TCR originated in a man aged 65 to 85 with acute or convalescent COVID-19. What was sequenced was peripheral blood. As DNA, the CDR3 is TGTGCCAGCAGCCAAGGGGCCGTTACCGGGGAGCTGTTTTTT. Protein product: CASSQGAVTGELFF.